A selection of T cell receptor beta chains follows, all from one sample in a study of T cell changes during pregnancy in multiple sclerosis. Assay used: immunoSEQ multiplex PCR; TCRdb lists only in-frame clones, some missing. Of some 64,000 clones listed, about 90% are singletons. This material consisted of peripheral blood, taken in the second trimester of pregnancy. These TCRs come from a female donor in good health, enrolled as a control in a pregnancy study. CDR3s include the opening cysteine and the closing phenylalanine or tryptophan. The D gene is left open where the match is weak. Some rows have no size entry. The others give once, few or many, or a class for an expanded clone.

clone size: -
J gene: TRBJ2-1
V gene: TRBV27
D gene: -
CDR3 DNA: TGTGCCAGCAGTCCCTCGGACACCTACGACAATGAGCAGTTCTTC
CDR3 protein: CASSPSDTYDNEQFF

clone size: -
J gene: TRBJ1-1
V gene: TRBV6-5
D gene: -
CDR3 DNA: TGTGCCAGCAGTTACGCAAACTTGGGGGGACGGACTGAAGCTTTCTTT
CDR3 protein: CASSYANLGGRTEAFF

clone size: -
J gene: TRBJ2-1
V gene: TRBV6-4
D gene: TRBD1
CDR3 DNA: TGTGCCAGCAGTGACGACAGGGGGCCGGTGAATGAGCAGTTCTTC
CDR3 protein: CASSDDRGPVNEQFF

clone size: -
J gene: TRBJ1-5
V gene: TRBV28
D gene: -
CDR3 DNA: TGTGCCAGCAGTGAGGGCAATCAGCCCCAGCATTTT
CDR3 protein: CASSEGNQPQHF

clone size: -
J gene: TRBJ2-1
V gene: TRBV19
D gene: TRBD2
CDR3 DNA: TGTGCCAGTAGGGGGACTAGTTTGGGTGAGCAGTTCTTC
CDR3 protein: CASRGTSLGEQFF

clone size: -
J gene: TRBJ1-2
V gene: TRBV30
D gene: TRBD1
CDR3 DNA: TGTGCCCGGATACCTCACCAGGGGGGAACCTACTATGGCTACACCTTC
CDR3 protein: CARIPHQGGTYYGYTF

clone size: -
J gene: TRBJ2-3
V gene: TRBV28
D gene: TRBD2
CDR3 DNA: TGTGCAATATCGGGGGGGAGCACAGATACGCAGTATTTT
CDR3 protein: CAISGGSTDTQYF

clone size: once
J gene: TRBJ1-3
V gene: TRBV25-1
D gene: TRBD1
CDR3 DNA: TGTGCCAGCAGTGAATTGGACAGGGGGCTTGGCACCATATATTTT
CDR3 protein: CASSELDRGLGTIYF

clone size: few
J gene: TRBJ1-1
V gene: TRBV19
D gene: -
CDR3 DNA: TGTGCCAGTACTGCGGTGTGGAGGTCGAACACTGAAGCTTTCTTT
CDR3 protein: CASTAVWRSNTEAFF

clone size: -
J gene: TRBJ1-1
V gene: TRBV6-6
D gene: TRBD1
CDR3 DNA: TGTGCCAGCAGTTATCGACAGGGGTACACTGAAGCTTTCTTT
CDR3 protein: CASSYRQGYTEAFF

clone size: -
J gene: TRBJ1-5
V gene: TRBV4-1
D gene: -
CDR3 DNA: TGCGCCAGCAGCCGAGCCTTGCCGGGTCAGCCCCAGCATTTT
CDR3 protein: CASSRALPGQPQHF

clone size: -
J gene: TRBJ2-3
V gene: TRBV7-9
D gene: -
CDR3 DNA: TGTGCCAGCAGCCCGCTAGATGGTTCAGATACGCAGTATTTT
CDR3 protein: CASSPLDGSDTQYF

clone size: -
J gene: TRBJ1-1
V gene: TRBV5-1
D gene: -
CDR3 DNA: TGCGCCAGCAGCTTGAAACTTAACACTGAAGCTTTCTTT
CDR3 protein: CASSLKLNTEAFF

clone size: -
J gene: TRBJ1-1
V gene: TRBV2
D gene: TRBD1
CDR3 DNA: TGTGCCAGCACCGAAATGAAGGGGACAGTGATGAACACTGAAGCTTTCTTT
CDR3 protein: CASTEMKGTVMNTEAFF

clone size: -
J gene: TRBJ1-3
V gene: TRBV11-2
D gene: -
CDR3 DNA: TGTGCCAGCAGCTTAGGACAGTACTCTGGAAACACCATATATTTT
CDR3 protein: CASSLGQYSGNTIYF

clone size: -
J gene: TRBJ1-2
V gene: TRBV6-5
D gene: TRBD1
CDR3 DNA: TGTGCCAGCAGGAGGGGACCCGGGACAGACTATGGCTACACCTTC
CDR3 protein: CASRRGPGTDYGYTF

clone size: -
J gene: TRBJ2-7
V gene: TRBV10-3
D gene: TRBD1
CDR3 DNA: TGTGCCATTGGCGTCCGGGACAGGGTCTTCGACGAGCAGTACTTC
CDR3 protein: CAIGVRDRVFDEQYF

clone size: few
J gene: TRBJ1-1
V gene: TRBV6-1
D gene: TRBD1
CDR3 DNA: TGTGCCAGCAGGGGACAGGCAAACACTGAAGCTTTCTTT
CDR3 protein: CASRGQANTEAFF

clone size: -
J gene: TRBJ2-1
V gene: TRBV15
D gene: -
CDR3 DNA: TGTGCCACCAGCACTAGATTCGATGAGCAGTTCTTC
CDR3 protein: CATSTRFDEQFF

clone size: -
J gene: TRBJ2-2
V gene: TRBV21-1
D gene: -
CDR3 DNA: TGTGCCAGCAGCTCCAGTTGGACTAGCGGTCGCACCGGGGAGCTGTTTTTT
CDR3 protein: CASSSSWTSGRTGELFF

clone size: -
J gene: TRBJ2-1
V gene: TRBV7-2
D gene: TRBD2
CDR3 DNA: TGTGCCAGCAGCTCCCCCCCAGCGGGGGTGAGCAATGAGCAGTTCTTC
CDR3 protein: CASSSPPAGVSNEQFF

clone size: -
J gene: TRBJ2-3
V gene: TRBV7-2
D gene: -
CDR3 DNA: TGTGCCAGCAGCGGTCCCGGGAGTGGCGGGACAGATACGCAGTATTTT
CDR3 protein: CASSGPGSGGTDTQYF

clone size: -
J gene: TRBJ1-4
V gene: TRBV30
D gene: TRBD1
CDR3 DNA: TGTGCCTGGAGTGTTGGTAAGGGGGCCGGTGAAAAACTGTTTTTT
CDR3 protein: CAWSVGKGAGEKLFF

clone size: -
J gene: TRBJ1-5
V gene: TRBV5-1
D gene: -
CDR3 DNA: TGCGCCAGCAGCTTTAATGGAGAGAATCAGCCCCAGCATTTT
CDR3 protein: CASSFNGENQPQHF

clone size: -
J gene: TRBJ2-6
V gene: TRBV27
D gene: -
CDR3 DNA: TGTGCCAGCAGTTTGATGGCTCGGAGGCCTGGGGCCAACGTCCTGACTTTC
CDR3 protein: CASSLMARRPGANVLTF

clone size: -
J gene: TRBJ2-1
V gene: TRBV27
D gene: TRBD1
CDR3 DNA: TGTGCCAGCAGTTCGTCCGGGACAGGGGCGGTCTACAATGAGCAGTTCTTC
CDR3 protein: CASSSSGTGAVYNEQFF